This note documents a single T cell receptor (beta chain) sequence. What it recognizes is unknown. Memory CD4+ cells were the fraction left after CD45RA+ naive selection. Genomic DNA per cell subset filled all wells of several immunoSEQ plates. In the sorted-subset replicate PCRs, approximately 200 ng DNA, tens of thousands of T cell genomes, was used. The protocol was immunoSEQ multiplex PCR, while the TCRdb copy is restricted to in-frame clones and leaves out a portion. The sample lists under 1,100,000 clones, about 74% occurring once. This sample is drawn from a study of shared clonotypes between healthy human individuals. Broader study findings: It was observed that 5% to 6% of naive CD4 clonotypes were shared across a handful of donors.

Germline V CDR1 and CDR2: KGHSH, LQKENI. The V gene lost 1 base and the J gene lost 0 bases, with 15 bases spanning the gap. The CDR3 length is 17 residues. The chain is built from TRBV18 and TRBJ1-1, with a weak D call TRBD1 (6 bases). Sample: memory CD4+ T cells sorted from blood. Subset specified: CD45RA-negative fraction. The TCR was taken from a man aged 18 to 35 in good health. The CDR3 region has the DNA TGTGCCAGCTCACCACAGGGGGTTCATGGGATGAACACTGAAGCTTTCTTT. Amino acid sequence: CASSPQGVHGMNTEAFF.